The source of this T cell receptor beta chain is a study of cytotoxic CD8 clonotypes in ibrutinib-treated CLL. Germline CDR1 is SGHDN and CDR2 is FVKESK. V shed 1 base and J shed 0 bases, with 12 bases lying between them. The CDR3 extends over 17 amino acids. A word on this clone: Its antigen is unknown.

TCRdb's copy holds only in-frame clones and misses some; the assay was immunoSEQ multiplex PCR. The sample has some 140,000 clones; approximately 89% are singletons. Study results and limitations: Baseline clonality, above age-matched healthy donor levels, tracked circulating CD8+ T-cell counts.

The clonotype originates from a human donor with chronic lymphocytic leukemia. The chain combines TRBV14 with TRBJ2-2; a weak D match, TRBD2 (6 bases). This specimen consisted of PBMCs, obtained after 12 months of ibrutinib treatment. CDR3 protein: CASSQGGRDANTGELFF. The CDR3 DNA is TGTGCCAGCAGCCAAGGCGGGCGGGACGCGAACACCGGGGAGCTGTTTTTT.